These T cell receptor beta chains were read from a single sample in a study of blood T cell repertoires in COVID-19. Sequencing used immunoSEQ multiplex PCR; TCRdb keeps in-frame clones, though not all of them. Here the sample spans about 120,000 clones, roughly four fifths being singletons. Sequenced input: peripheral blood. Every receptor here comes from a man between 65 and 85 years old with active or convalescent COVID-19. The CDR3 runs from the conserved cysteine through the conserved F or W. Fields, in order: clone size, V gene, D gene, J gene, CDR3 DNA, CDR3 protein. A D gene is named only where the DNA matches it firmly. Clone size is given for some rows only: seen once, a few or many times, or a class if the clone is expanded.

.	TRBV12-3/TRBV12-4	.	TRBJ2-2	TGTGCCAGCAGCTCTAGCACCGGGGAGCTGTTTTTT	CASSSSTGELFF
.	TRBV7-9	TRBD2	TRBJ2-2	TGTGCCAGCAGCCCTAGCGGGGCTTTCACCGGGGAGCTGTTTTTT	CASSPSGAFTGELFF
.	TRBV2	TRBD2	TRBJ2-1	TGTGCCAGCAGAAAAAGCGGGGGGGCAGTCGAGCAGTTCTTC	CASRKSGGAVEQFF
.	TRBV9	TRBD2	TRBJ2-7	TGTGCCAGCAGCGTAGGGACTAGCTCGAACTACGAGCAGTACTTC	CASSVGTSSNYEQYF
.	TRBV6-6	.	TRBJ1-5	TGTGCCAGCAGGCGTGCAGGGGACAATCAGCCCCAGCATTTT	CASRRAGDNQPQHF
.	TRBV5-1	TRBD1	TRBJ1-6	TGCGCCAGCAGAAGAGGGACAGGAGATAATTCACCCCTCCACTTT	CASRRGTGDNSPLHF
.	TRBV11-2	.	TRBJ2-3	TGTGCCAGCAGCCCCACGGTGCCGGATACGCAGTATTTT	CASSPTVPDTQYF
.	TRBV11-3	.	TRBJ1-1	TGTGCCAGCAGCCGATTCGGGGGGCCCTCTTCAGAAGCTTTCTTT	CASSRFGGPSSEAFF
once	TRBV5-1	TRBD2	TRBJ2-7	TGCGCCAGCAGGCGGACTAGCGGCTACGAGCAGTACTTC	CASRRTSGYEQYF
.	TRBV5-1	TRBD2	TRBJ2-7	TGCGCCAGCAGCTTGGTTCTAGCGGGAGGAAACGAGCAGTACTTC	CASSLVLAGGNEQYF
few	TRBV25-1	TRBD1	TRBJ1-4	TGTGCCAGCAGTGATAGGGGGACAGGGGTCGAAAAACTGTTTTTT	CASSDRGTGVEKLFF
few	TRBV9	.	TRBJ2-1	TGTGCCAGCAGCGTAGGAGGTTCCCTCAATGAGCAGTTCTTC	CASSVGGSLNEQFF
few	TRBV12-5	TRBD2	TRBJ2-1	TGTGCTAGTGGTTCCGGGACTAGCGGGCTTTACAATGAGCAGTTCTTC	CASGSGTSGLYNEQFF
.	TRBV11-2	.	TRBJ2-1	TGTGCCAGCAGCTTATACAGGGATTTCAATGAGCAGTTCTTC	CASSLYRDFNEQFF
.	TRBV11-3	TRBD2	TRBJ2-3	TGTGCCAGCAGCTTAGGAGTAGCGGGAGGCAACACCCGCACAGATACGCAGTATTTT	CASSLGVAGGNTRTDTQYF
.	TRBV29-1	TRBD2	TRBJ2-1	TGCAGCGTACTAGCGGGGGTGAGAAATGAGCAGTTCTTC	CSVLAGVRNEQFF